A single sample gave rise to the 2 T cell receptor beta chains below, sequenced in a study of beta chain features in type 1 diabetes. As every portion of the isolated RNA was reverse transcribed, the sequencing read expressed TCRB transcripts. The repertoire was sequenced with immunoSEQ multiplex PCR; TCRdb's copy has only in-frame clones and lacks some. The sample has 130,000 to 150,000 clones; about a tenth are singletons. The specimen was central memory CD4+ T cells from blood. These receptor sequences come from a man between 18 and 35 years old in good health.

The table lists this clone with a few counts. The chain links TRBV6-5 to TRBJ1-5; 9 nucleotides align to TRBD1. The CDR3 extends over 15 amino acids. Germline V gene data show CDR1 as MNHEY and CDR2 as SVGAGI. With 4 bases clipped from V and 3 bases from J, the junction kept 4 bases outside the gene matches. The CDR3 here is CASSSRDRVNQPQHF. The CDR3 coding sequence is TGTGCCAGCAGTTCGCGGGACAGGGTCAATCAGCCCCAGCATTTT.

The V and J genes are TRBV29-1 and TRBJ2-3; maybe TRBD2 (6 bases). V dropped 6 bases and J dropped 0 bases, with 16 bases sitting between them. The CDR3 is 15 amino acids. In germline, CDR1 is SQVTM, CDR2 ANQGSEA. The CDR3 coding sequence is TGCAGCGTGGCATCGGGACTGAGTAGCACAGATACGCAGTATTTT. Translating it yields CSVASGLSSTDTQYF.